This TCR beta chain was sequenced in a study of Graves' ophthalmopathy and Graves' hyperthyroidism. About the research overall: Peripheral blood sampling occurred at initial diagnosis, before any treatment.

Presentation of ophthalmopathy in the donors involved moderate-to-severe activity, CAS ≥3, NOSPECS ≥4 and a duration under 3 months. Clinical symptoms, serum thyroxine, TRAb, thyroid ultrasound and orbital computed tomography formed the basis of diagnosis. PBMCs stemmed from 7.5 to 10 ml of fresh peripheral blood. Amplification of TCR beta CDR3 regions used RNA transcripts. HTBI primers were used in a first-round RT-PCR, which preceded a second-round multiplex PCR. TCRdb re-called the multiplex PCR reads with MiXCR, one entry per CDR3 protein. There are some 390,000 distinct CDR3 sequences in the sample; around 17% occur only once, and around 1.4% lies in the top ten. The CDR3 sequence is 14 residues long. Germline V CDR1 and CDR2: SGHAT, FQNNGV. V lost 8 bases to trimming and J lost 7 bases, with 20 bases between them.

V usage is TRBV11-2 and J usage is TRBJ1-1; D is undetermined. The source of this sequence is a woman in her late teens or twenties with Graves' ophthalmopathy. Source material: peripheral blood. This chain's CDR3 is CASVPRQEVVEAFF. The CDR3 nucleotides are TGTGCCAGCGTACCACGCCAGGAGGTTGTTGAAGCTTTCTTT. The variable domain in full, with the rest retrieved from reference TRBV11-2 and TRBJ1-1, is EAGVAQSPRYKIIEKRQSVAFWCNPISGHATLYWYQQILGQGPKLLIQFQNNGVVDDSQLPKDRFSAERLKGVDSTLKIQPAKLEDSAVYLCASVPRQEVVEAFFGQGTRLTVV.